The rows below give T cell receptor beta chains drawn from one sample of a study of cytomegalovirus exposure and HLA in healthy donors. Sequenced by immunoSEQ multiplex PCR; TCRdb stores in-frame clones only, minus some. Of about 170,000 clones listed, roughly four fifths are singletons. Sequenced input: PBMCs. Receptor source: a woman aged 25 to 45 in good health and CMV-seropositive. CDR3s include the opening cysteine and the closing phenylalanine or tryptophan. D genes are given only for firm matches. Part of the rows lack a size; the others show once, few, many or a class for expanded clones.

D gene,J gene,clone size,V gene,CDR3 protein,CDR3 DNA
-,TRBJ2-5,-,TRBV7-8,CASSPSRQAYQETQYF,TGTGCCAGCAGCCCATCGCGACAGGCGTACCAAGAGACCCAGTACTTC
TRBD1,TRBJ2-1,-,TRBV5-6,CASSWDRGNEQFF,TGTGCCAGCAGCTGGGACAGGGGCAATGAGCAGTTCTTC
-,TRBJ1-3,-,TRBV7-9,CASSSGGAGNTIYF,TGTGCCAGCAGCTCGGGGGGCGCTGGAAACACCATATATTTT
TRBD1,TRBJ1-1,-,TRBV7-8,CASSYGQGSEAFF,TGTGCCAGCAGCTACGGACAGGGGTCTGAAGCTTTCTTT
-,TRBJ1-1,-,TRBV16,CASSWGQNTEAFF,TGTGCCAGCAGCTGGGGACAGAACACTGAAGCTTTCTTT
TRBD2,TRBJ2-5,-,TRBV6-6,CASSYLAGGGGETQYF,TGTGCCAGCAGTTACCTAGCGGGAGGCGGGGGGGAGACCCAGTACTTC
-,TRBJ1-4,-,TRBV7-2,CASSPQRGRGSEKLFF,TGTGCCAGCAGCCCACAGAGGGGCAGGGGAAGTGAAAAACTGTTTTTT
TRBD2,TRBJ2-1,-,TRBV6-5,CASSYSAGNEQFF,TGTGCCAGCAGTTACTCAGCGGGAAATGAGCAGTTCTTC
-,TRBJ2-1,few,TRBV5-4,CASSSSRGNQEQFF,TGTGCCAGCAGCTCATCCAGAGGCAATCAGGAGCAGTTCTTC
-,TRBJ1-6,-,TRBV5-1,CASSLNFQDNSPLHF,TGCGCCAGCAGCTTGAACTTCCAAGATAATTCACCCCTCCACTTT